These T cell receptor beta chains were read from a single sample in a study of CD8+ T cells in alopecia areata. Generated by immunoSEQ multiplex PCR, the TCRdb table keeps only in-frame clones and is missing some. The table records fewer than 150,000 clones, about 57% of them present only once. The material was CD4+ T cells sorted from blood, obtained at week 0. These receptors were obtained from a human donor with alopecia areata. The CDR3 runs from the conserved cysteine through the conserved F or W. D genes are given only for firm matches. Some rows mark clone size as missing; the rest say once, few, many or name a class of expanded clone.

J | size | D | V | CDR3 | DNA
TRBJ2-7 | once | NA | TRBV7-9 | CASSLIGPEDYEQYF | TGTGCCAGCAGCTTAATAGGGCCTGAGGATTACGAGCAGTACTTC
TRBJ2-7 | NA | TRBD1 | TRBV7-9 | CASLGTGNGEQYF | TGTGCCAGCCTGGGGACAGGGAATGGCGAGCAGTACTTC
TRBJ2-3 | few | NA | TRBV18 | CASSPPGTSTDTQYF | TGTGCCAGCTCACCACCTGGGACTAGCACAGATACGCAGTATTTT
TRBJ1-5 | few | NA | TRBV7-2 | CASSLGPFVVQPQHF | TGTGCCAGCAGCTTAGGCCCCTTTGTAGTTCAGCCCCAGCATTTT
TRBJ1-5 | NA | NA | TRBV5-4 | CASSIAGRDNQPQHF | TGTGCCAGCAGCATCGCTGGACGTGACAATCAGCCCCAGCATTTT
TRBJ2-5 | NA | NA | TRBV5-1 | CASSPGSGETQYF | TGCGCCAGCAGCCCGGGATCTGGAGAGACCCAGTACTTC
TRBJ2-1 | NA | TRBD1 | TRBV29-1 | CSVGQGSYNEQFF | TGCAGCGTTGGACAGGGTTCCTACAATGAGCAGTTCTTC
TRBJ2-3 | NA | NA | TRBV5-1 | CASSFLGGADTQYF | TGCGCCAGCAGCTTTCTCGGGGGCGCAGATACGCAGTATTTT
TRBJ2-5 | NA | TRBD1 | TRBV28 | CASSPWGRGPGIQYF | TGTGCCAGCAGTCCCTGGGGCAGGGGGCCGGGGATCCAGTACTTC
TRBJ2-7 | NA | NA | TRBV7-9 | CASSLGRTEQYF | TGTGCCAGCAGCTTAGGGAGAACCGAGCAGTACTTC
TRBJ2-4 | NA | NA | TRBV7-2 | CASSFVPGLGMGGIQYF | TGTGCCAGCAGCTTCGTCCCCGGGCTAGGGATGGGCGGCATTCAGTACTTC
TRBJ2-5 | NA | NA | TRBV30 | CAWSVPPGQNPKETQYF | TGTGCCTGGAGTGTCCCTCCAGGACAGAACCCTAAAGAGACCCAGTACTTC
TRBJ1-2 | NA | TRBD1 | TRBV6-5 | CASRTGGNYGYTF | TGTGCCAGCAGGACAGGGGGCAACTATGGCTACACCTTC
TRBJ2-1 | NA | TRBD2 | TRBV5-1 | CASSIGLAGAGDEQFF | TGCGCCAGCAGCATAGGACTAGCGGGAGCGGGCGATGAGCAGTTCTTC
TRBJ2-2 | few | NA | TRBV2 | CASRAIEGTGELFF | TGTGCCAGCAGGGCAATCGAGGGGACCGGGGAGCTGTTTTTT
TRBJ2-3 | NA | TRBD1 | TRBV7-2 | CASSLVRDRVTDTQYF | TGTGCCAGCAGCTTAGTCAGGGACAGGGTCACAGATACGCAGTATTTT
TRBJ2-5 | NA | TRBD2 | TRBV4-3 | CASSQGTSGGETQYF | TGCGCCAGCAGCCAAGGGACTAGCGGGGGTGAGACCCAGTACTTC
TRBJ2-5 | NA | NA | TRBV25-1 | CASSERQETQYF | TGTGCCAGCAGTGAACGACAAGAGACCCAGTACTTC
TRBJ2-7 | NA | NA | TRBV5-1 | CASSLAAGDEQYF | TGCGCCAGCAGCTTGGCGGCAGGGGACGAGCAGTACTTC
TRBJ2-5 | NA | TRBD2 | TRBV25-1 | CASSEAAGGGETQYF | TGTGCCAGCAGTGAGGCCGCTGGGGGGGGTGAGACCCAGTACTTC
TRBJ2-7 | few | NA | TRBV6-6 | CASSYSDEQYF | TGTGCCAGCAGTTACTCGGACGAGCAGTACTTC
TRBJ2-3 | NA | NA | TRBV18 | CASSPPLIVPSTDTQYF | TGTGCCAGCTCACCGCCCCTAATCGTACCTAGCACAGATACGCAGTATTTT